This TCR beta chain was captured by sequencing in a study of identical twins. General study findings and limits: The study found excess low generation probability among twin-shared out-of-frame alpha sequences. With monozygotic twins, out-of-frame TCR alpha sharing exceeded what models estimated.

With regard to this clonotype: Its antigen is not known. A read error may account for a junction end that differs from germline.

MiXCR was run by TCRdb on the 5' RACE reads, yielding one entry per CDR3 protein. The sample shows around 160,000 distinct CDR3 sequences, around 3.6% of them seen only once. The CDR3 is made up of 10 amino acids. Germline V lookup: CDR1 SGHRS, CDR2 YFSETQ. The sequence came from a man younger than 35 in good health. The V call is TRBV5-1, the J call TRBJ2-7, with D maybe TRBD2 (5 bases). The material sequenced was memory T cells sorted from blood. Here the CDR3 DNA reads TGCGCCAGCAGCTTGAGGGAGCGAAGCTTC. Translating it yields CASSLRERSF.